This T cell receptor beta chain is drawn from a study of CD8+CD57+ T cells in acquired aplastic anemia. The overall study: Among healthy donors, CD4+ cells averaged roughly 9.8 million reads. Study observations and caveats: CD8+ Simpson's diversity showed no significant patient-control difference.

A note on this clonotype: Its antigen is currently unknown.

With 8 bases removed from V and 5 bases from J, the gap between germline ends came to 3 bases. Germline assignment: CDR1 SGHVS and CDR2 FQNEAQ. CDR3 length: 9 residues. CDR3 and TCR beta VDJ profiling relied on genomic DNA as the template. TCRdb analysed the reads with MiXCR anew, one entry per CDR3 protein. Of 90,000 to 130,000 distinct CDR3 sequences in the sample, approximately 49% were seen once. Specimen: sorted CD4+, CD8+, or CD8+CD57+ T cells (not recorded which) from PBMCs. The receptor's source is a human donor in good health, serving as a control. The chain couples TRBV7-8 to TRBJ2-5; no reliable D call. Here the CDR3 DNA reads TGTGCCAGCGGGGAGACCCAGTACTTC. Protein product: CASGETQYF.